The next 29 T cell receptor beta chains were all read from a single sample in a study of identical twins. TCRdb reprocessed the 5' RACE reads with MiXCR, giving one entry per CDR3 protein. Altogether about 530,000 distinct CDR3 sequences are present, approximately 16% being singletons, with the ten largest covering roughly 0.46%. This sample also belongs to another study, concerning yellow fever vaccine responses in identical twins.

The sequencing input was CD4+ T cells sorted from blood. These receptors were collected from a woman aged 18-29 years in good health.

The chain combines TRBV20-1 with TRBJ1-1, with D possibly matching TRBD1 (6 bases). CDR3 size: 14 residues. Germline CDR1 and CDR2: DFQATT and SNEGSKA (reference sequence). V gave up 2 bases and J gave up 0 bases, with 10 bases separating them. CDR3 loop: CSARPGTLNTEAFF. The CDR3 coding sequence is TGCAGTGCTAGACCCGGGACATTGAACACTGAAGCTTTCTTT.

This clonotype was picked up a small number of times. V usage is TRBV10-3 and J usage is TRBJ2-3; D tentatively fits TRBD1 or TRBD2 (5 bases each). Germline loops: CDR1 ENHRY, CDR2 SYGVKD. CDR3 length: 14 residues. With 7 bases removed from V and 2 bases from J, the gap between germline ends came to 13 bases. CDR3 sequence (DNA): TGTGCCATCAACACCGGGACGCCCACAGATACGCAGTATTTT. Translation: CAINTGTPTDTQYF.

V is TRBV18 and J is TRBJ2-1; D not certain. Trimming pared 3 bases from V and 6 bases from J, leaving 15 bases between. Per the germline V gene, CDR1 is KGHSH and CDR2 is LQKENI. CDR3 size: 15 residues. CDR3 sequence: CASSPNVPTLNEQFF. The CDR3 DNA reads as TGTGCCAGCTCACCTAATGTCCCAACACTCAATGAGCAGTTCTTC.

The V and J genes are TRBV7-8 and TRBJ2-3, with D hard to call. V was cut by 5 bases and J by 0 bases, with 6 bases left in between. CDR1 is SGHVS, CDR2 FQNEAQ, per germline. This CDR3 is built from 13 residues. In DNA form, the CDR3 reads TGTGCCAGCAGCGAAACTAGCACAGATACGCAGTATTTT. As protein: CASSETSTDTQYF.

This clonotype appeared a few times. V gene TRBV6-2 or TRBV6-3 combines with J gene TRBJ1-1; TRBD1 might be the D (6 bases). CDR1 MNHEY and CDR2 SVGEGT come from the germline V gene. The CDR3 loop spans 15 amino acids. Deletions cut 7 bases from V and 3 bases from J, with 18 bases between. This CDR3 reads CASNPTGQAYTEAFF. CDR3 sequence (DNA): TGTGCCAGCAACCCGACAGGCCAGGCTTACACTGAAGCTTTCTTT.

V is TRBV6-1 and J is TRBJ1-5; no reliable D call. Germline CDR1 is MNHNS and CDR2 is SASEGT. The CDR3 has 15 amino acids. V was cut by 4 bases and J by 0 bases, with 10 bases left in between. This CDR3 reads CASSVQIDSNQPQHF. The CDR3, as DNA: TGTGCCAGCAGTGTACAAATCGATAGCAATCAGCCCCAGCATTTT.

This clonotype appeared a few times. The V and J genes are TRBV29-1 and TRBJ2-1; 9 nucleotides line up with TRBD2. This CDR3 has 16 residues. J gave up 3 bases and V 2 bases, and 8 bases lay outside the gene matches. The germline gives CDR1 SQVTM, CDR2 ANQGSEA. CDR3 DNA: TGCAGCGTTGAAAGGCCCAGCGGGGGGAGCTACAATGAGCAGTTCTTC. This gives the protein CSVERPSGGSYNEQFF.

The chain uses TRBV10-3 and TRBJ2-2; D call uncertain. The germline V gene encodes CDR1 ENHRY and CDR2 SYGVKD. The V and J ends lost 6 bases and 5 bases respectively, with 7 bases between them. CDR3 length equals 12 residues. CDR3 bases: TGTGCCATCAGCCGATTAACCGGGGAGCTGTTTTTT. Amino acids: CAISRLTGELFF.

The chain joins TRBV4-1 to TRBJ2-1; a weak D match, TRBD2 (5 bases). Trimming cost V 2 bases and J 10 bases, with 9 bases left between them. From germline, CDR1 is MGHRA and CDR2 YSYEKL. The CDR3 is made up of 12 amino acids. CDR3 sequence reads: CASSQLGLEQFF. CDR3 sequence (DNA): TGCGCCAGCAGCCAACTCGGACTGGAGCAGTTCTTC.

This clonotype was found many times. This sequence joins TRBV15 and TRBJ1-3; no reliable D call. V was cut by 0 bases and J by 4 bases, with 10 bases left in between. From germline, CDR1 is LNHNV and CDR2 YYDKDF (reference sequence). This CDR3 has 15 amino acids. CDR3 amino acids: CATSRDRLGGNTIYF. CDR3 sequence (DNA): TGTGCCACCAGCAGAGATCGTCTTGGGGGAAACACCATATATTTT.

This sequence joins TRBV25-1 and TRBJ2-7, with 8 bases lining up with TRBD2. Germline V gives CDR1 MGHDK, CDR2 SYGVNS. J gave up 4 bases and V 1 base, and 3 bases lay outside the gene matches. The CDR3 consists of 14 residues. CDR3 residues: CASSESGGGYEQYF. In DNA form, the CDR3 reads TGTGCCAGCAGTGAATCCGGGGGGGGGTACGAGCAGTACTTC.

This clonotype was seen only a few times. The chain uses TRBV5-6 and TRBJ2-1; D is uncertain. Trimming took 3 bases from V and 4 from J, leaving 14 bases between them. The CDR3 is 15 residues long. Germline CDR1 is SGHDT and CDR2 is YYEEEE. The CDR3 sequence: CASSSGRTRYNEQFF. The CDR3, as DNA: TGTGCCAGCAGCTCGGGCAGGACCAGATACAATGAGCAGTTCTTC. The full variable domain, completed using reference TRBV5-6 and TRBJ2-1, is DAGVTQSPTHLIKTRGQQVTLRCSPKSGHDTVSWYQQALGQGPQFIFQYYEEEERQRGNFPDRFSGHQFPNYSSELNVNALLLGDSALYLCASSSGRTRYNEQFFGPGTRLTVL.

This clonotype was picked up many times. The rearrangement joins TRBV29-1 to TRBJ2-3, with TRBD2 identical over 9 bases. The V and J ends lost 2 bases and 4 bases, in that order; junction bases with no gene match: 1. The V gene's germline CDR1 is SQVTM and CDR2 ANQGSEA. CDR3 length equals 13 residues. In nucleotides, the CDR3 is TGCAGCGTTGAACTAGCGGGACCAGATACGCAGTATTTT. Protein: CSVELAGPDTQYF.

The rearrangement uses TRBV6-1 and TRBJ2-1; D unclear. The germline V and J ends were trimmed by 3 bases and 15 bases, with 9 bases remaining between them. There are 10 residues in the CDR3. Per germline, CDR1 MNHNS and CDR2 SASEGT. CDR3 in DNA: TGTGCCAGCAGTGACAGAGAGAGGTTCTTC. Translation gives CASSDRERFF.

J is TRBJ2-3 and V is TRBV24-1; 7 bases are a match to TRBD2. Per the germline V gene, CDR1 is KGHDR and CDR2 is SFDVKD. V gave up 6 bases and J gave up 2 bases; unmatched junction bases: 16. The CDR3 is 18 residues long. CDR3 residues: CATSRVSGSGEHTDTQYF. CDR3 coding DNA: TGTGCCACCAGTAGGGTTTCGGGGAGCGGGGAGCACACAGATACGCAGTATTTT.

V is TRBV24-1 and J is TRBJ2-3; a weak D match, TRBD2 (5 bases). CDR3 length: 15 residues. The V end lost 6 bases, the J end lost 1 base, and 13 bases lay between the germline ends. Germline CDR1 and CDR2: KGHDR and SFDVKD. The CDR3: CATSREGVGTDTQYF. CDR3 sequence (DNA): TGTGCCACCAGTCGAGAGGGAGTGGGCACAGATACGCAGTATTTT.

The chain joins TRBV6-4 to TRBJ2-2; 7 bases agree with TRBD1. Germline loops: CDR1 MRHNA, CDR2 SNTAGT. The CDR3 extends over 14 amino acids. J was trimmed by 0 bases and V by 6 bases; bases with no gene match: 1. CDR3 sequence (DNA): TGTGCCAGCAGCGGACAGGCGAACACCGGGGAGCTGTTTTTT. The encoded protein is CASSGQANTGELFF.

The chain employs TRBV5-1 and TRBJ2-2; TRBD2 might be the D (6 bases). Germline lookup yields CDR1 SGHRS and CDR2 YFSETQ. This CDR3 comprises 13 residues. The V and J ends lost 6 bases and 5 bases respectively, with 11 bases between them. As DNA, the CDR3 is TGCGCCAGCATGGTGGGAGGAACCGGGGAGCTGTTTTTT. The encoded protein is CASMVGGTGELFF. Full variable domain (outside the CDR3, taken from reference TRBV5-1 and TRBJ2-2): KAGVTQTPRYLIKTRGQQVTLSCSPISGHRSVSWYQQTPGQGLQFLFEYFSETQRNKGNFPGRFSGRQFSNSRSEMNVSTLELGDSALYLCASMVGGTGELFFGEGSRLTVL.

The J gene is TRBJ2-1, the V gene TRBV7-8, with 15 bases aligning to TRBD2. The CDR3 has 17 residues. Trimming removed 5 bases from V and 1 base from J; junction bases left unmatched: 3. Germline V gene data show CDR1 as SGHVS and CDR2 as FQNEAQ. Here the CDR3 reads CASSVGTSGGSYNEQFF. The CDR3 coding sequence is TGTGCCAGCAGCGTCGGGACTAGCGGGGGGTCCTACAATGAGCAGTTCTTC.

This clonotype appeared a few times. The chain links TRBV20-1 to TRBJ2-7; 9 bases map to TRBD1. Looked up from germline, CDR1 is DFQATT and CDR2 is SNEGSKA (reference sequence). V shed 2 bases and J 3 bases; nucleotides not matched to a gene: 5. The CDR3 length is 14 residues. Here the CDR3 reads CSARSQGQGYEQYV. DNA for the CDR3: TGCAGTGCTAGATCCCAGGGACAGGGCTACGAGCAGTACGTC.

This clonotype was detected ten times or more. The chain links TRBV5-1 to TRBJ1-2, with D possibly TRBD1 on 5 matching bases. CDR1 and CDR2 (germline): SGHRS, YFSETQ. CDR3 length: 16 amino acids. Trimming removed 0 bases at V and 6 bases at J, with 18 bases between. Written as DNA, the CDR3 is TGCGCCAGCAGCTTGGTTCTTGGTAGGGGTGTCGATGGCTACACCTTC. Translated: CASSLVLGRGVDGYTF.

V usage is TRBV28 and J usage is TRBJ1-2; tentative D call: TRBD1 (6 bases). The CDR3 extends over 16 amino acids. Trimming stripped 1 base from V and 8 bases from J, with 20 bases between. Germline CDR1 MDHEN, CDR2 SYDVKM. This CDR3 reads CASSLSASVGAQGYTF. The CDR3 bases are TGTGCCAGCAGTTTATCCGCTAGTGTGGGGGCGCAAGGCTACACCTTC.

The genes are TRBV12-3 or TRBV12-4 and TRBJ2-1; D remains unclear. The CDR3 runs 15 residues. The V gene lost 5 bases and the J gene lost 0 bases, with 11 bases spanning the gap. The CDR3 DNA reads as TGTGCCAGCAGTCGTCACCAGAGCTCCTACAATGAGCAGTTCTTC. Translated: CASSRHQSSYNEQFF.

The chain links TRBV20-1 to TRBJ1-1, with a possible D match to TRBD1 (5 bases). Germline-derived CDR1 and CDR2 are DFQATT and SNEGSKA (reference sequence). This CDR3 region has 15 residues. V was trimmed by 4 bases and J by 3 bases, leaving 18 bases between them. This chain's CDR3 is CSAKKGSRKDTEAFF. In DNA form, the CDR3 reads TGCAGTGCTAAAAAGGGGTCGCGTAAGGACACTGAAGCTTTCTTT.

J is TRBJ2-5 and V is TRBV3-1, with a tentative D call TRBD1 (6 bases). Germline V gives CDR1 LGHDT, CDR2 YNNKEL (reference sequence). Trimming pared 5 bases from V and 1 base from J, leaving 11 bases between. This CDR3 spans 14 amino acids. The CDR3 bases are TGTGCCAGCAGCTTCGACAGGACCCAAGAGACCCAGTACTTC. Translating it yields CASSFDRTQETQYF.

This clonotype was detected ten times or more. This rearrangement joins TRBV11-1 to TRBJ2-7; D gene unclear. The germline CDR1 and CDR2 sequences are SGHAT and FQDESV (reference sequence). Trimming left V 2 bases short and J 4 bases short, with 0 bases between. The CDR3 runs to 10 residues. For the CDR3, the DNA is TGTGCCAGCAGCTTATACGAGCAGTACGTC. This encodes CASSLYEQYV.

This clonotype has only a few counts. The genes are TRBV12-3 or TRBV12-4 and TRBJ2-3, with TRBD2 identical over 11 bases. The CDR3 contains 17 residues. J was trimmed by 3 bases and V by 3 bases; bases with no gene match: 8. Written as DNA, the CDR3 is TGTGCCAGCAGTTTGGGTGATAGCGGGGGGGCGACAGATACGCAGTATTTT. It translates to CASSLGDSGGATDTQYF.

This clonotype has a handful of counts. The CDR3 is CATSRGTAKINQPQHF. The CDR3 DNA reads as TGTGCCACCAGCAGGGGGACAGCAAAAATCAATCAGCCCCAGCATTTT. This chain uses TRBV15 with TRBJ1-5; 7 bases are shared with TRBD1. Germline V gene sequence: CDR1 LNHNV, CDR2 YYDKDF (reference sequence). Losses at the gene ends were 3 bases for V and 3 bases for J; bases not matched to a gene: 8. The CDR3 is made up of 16 amino acids.

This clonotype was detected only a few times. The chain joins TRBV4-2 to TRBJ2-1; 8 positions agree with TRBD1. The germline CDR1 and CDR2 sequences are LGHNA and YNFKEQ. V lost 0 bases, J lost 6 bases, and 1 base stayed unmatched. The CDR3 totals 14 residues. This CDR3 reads CASSQDQGANEQFF. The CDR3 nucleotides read TGTGCCAGCAGCCAAGACCAGGGGGCCAATGAGCAGTTCTTC.